This T cell receptor (beta chain) was captured by sequencing in a study of blood T cell repertoires in COVID-19. Whole-study context: The United States, Italy and Spain supplied acute and convalescent COVID-19 samples. T cells, B-cell-depleted T cells, or PBMCs supplied cDNA or gDNA.

How the authors handled the data: Reference gene primer amplification gave estimated nucleated cell counts. Generated by immunoSEQ multiplex PCR, the TCRdb table keeps only in-frame clones and is missing some. The V and J calls and clone size were taken over from that table, and D and trimming were inferred from the DNA. The table shows under 250,000 clones, with 88% occurring only once. The germline CDR1 and CDR2 sequences are ENHRY and SYGVKD. This CDR3 has 11 amino acids. Trimming cost V 6 bases and J 0 bases, with 3 bases left between them. Sequenced input: peripheral blood. The sequence was collected from a woman between 55 and 75 years old with acute or convalescent COVID-19. The V gene is TRBV10-3, the J gene TRBJ2-7; D not resolved. CDR3 in amino acids: CAISSSYEQYF. In nucleotides, the CDR3 is TGTGCCATCAGCTCCTCCTACGAGCAGTACTTC.